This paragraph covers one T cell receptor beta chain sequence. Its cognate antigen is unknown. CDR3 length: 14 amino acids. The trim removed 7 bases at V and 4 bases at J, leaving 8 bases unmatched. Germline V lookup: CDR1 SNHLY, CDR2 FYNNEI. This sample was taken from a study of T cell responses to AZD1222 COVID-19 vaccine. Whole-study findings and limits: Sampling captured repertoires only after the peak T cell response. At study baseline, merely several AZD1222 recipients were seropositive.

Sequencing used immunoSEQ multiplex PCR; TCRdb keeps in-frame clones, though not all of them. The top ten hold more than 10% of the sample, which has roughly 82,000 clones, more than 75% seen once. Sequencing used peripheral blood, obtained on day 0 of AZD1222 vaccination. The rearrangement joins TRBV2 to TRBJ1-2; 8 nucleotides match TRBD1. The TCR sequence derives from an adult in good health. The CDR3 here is CASNSRTGTYGYTF. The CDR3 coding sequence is TGTGCCAGCAACTCCAGGACAGGGACCTATGGCTACACCTTC.